This is a list of T cell receptor beta chains from one sample in a study of PD-1 blockade in classical Hodgkin lymphoma. Some clones are missing from TCRdb's copy, which holds only in-frame ones; the method was immunoSEQ multiplex PCR. In the table there are roughly 2,700 clones, around 71% of which are singletons. The material was CD8+ T cells from blood, obtained at baseline. These receptor sequences come from a human donor with classical Hodgkin lymphoma. Each CDR3 is given with its conserved first and last residue. Each record gives: J gene, clone size, D gene, CDR3 length, V gene, CDR3 protein, CDR3 DNA. D genes are given only for firm matches. Expanded clones are given a class, and other clones once, few, many or no size at all.

j_call: TRBJ1-2; clone_size: NA; d_call: NA; cdr3_length: 12; v_call: TRBV5-4; cdr3_aa: CASSVTGYGYTF; cdr3_nt: TGTGCCAGCAGCGTGACAGGATATGGCTACACCTTC
j_call: TRBJ2-7; clone_size: NA; d_call: NA; cdr3_length: 14; v_call: TRBV4-3; cdr3_aa: CASSLRGERNEQYF; cdr3_nt: TGCGCCAGCAGCCTACGGGGTGAAAGGAACGAGCAGTACTTC
j_call: TRBJ2-1; clone_size: NA; d_call: NA; cdr3_length: 13; v_call: TRBV6-1; cdr3_aa: CASSGHTYNEQFF; cdr3_nt: TGTGCCAGCAGCGGGCACACTTACAATGAGCAGTTCTTC
j_call: TRBJ1-1; clone_size: NA; d_call: TRBD1; cdr3_length: 12; v_call: TRBV11-3; cdr3_aa: CASSLGDRVSFF; cdr3_nt: TGTGCCAGCAGCTTAGGGGACAGGGTTTCTTTCTTT
j_call: TRBJ1-5; clone_size: NA; d_call: NA; cdr3_length: 15; v_call: TRBV19; cdr3_aa: CASIDSPTGNQPQHF; cdr3_nt: TGTGCCAGTATCGACTCCCCCACAGGCAATCAGCCCCAGCATTTT
j_call: TRBJ2-2; clone_size: NA; d_call: NA; cdr3_length: 15; v_call: TRBV4-2; cdr3_aa: CASSQVITGTGELFF; cdr3_nt: TGTGCCAGCAGCCAAGTAATAACAGGCACCGGGGAGCTGTTTTTT
j_call: TRBJ2-4; clone_size: NA; d_call: NA; cdr3_length: 11; v_call: TRBV2; cdr3_aa: CASSEGDIQYF; cdr3_nt: TGTGCCAGCAGTGAGGGGGACATTCAGTACTTC
j_call: TRBJ2-3; clone_size: NA; d_call: NA; cdr3_length: 14; v_call: TRBV7-6; cdr3_aa: CASSLRSRVDTQYF; cdr3_nt: TGTGCCAGCAGCTTACGGTCCCGTGTAGATACGCAGTATTTT
j_call: TRBJ1-1; clone_size: NA; d_call: NA; cdr3_length: 10; v_call: TRBV19; cdr3_aa: CASSNVEAFF; cdr3_nt: TGTGCCAGTAGTAATGTAGAAGCTTTCTTT
j_call: TRBJ2-7; clone_size: once; d_call: TRBD1; cdr3_length: 15; v_call: TRBV18; cdr3_aa: CASSPRTGSEGEQYF; cdr3_nt: TGTGCCAGCTCACCAAGGACAGGGAGTGAAGGCGAGCAGTACTTC
j_call: TRBJ1-4; clone_size: NA; d_call: TRBD1; cdr3_length: 14; v_call: TRBV5-4; cdr3_aa: CASSSGTGNEKLFF; cdr3_nt: TGTGCCAGCAGTTCCGGGACAGGGAATGAAAAACTGTTTTTT
j_call: TRBJ1-6; clone_size: NA; d_call: NA; cdr3_length: 19; v_call: TRBV9; cdr3_aa: CASSPSKRQDLSYNSPLHF; cdr3_nt: TGTGCCAGCAGCCCCTCTAAGAGACAGGACCTCTCCTATAATTCACCCCTCCACTTT
j_call: TRBJ2-1; clone_size: few; d_call: NA; cdr3_length: 14; v_call: TRBV9; cdr3_aa: CASSPRVAKDEQFF; cdr3_nt: TGTGCCAGCAGCCCCCGGGTAGCGAAGGATGAGCAGTTCTTC
j_call: TRBJ2-4; clone_size: NA; d_call: NA; cdr3_length: 18; v_call: TRBV6-4; cdr3_aa: CASSDRLGWGRYKNIQYF; cdr3_nt: TGTGCCAGCAGTGATAGGTTGGGATGGGGAAGGTACAAAAACATTCAGTACTTC
j_call: TRBJ2-1; clone_size: NA; d_call: TRBD2; cdr3_length: 17; v_call: TRBV28; cdr3_aa: CASETPVASGVNNEQFF; cdr3_nt: TGTGCCAGCGAGACCCCCGTAGCGAGCGGGGTTAACAATGAGCAGTTCTTC
j_call: TRBJ2-1; clone_size: NA; d_call: NA; cdr3_length: 12; v_call: TRBV4-1; cdr3_aa: CASSQENNEQFF; cdr3_nt: TGCGCCAGCAGCCAAGAGAACAATGAGCAGTTCTTC
j_call: TRBJ1-6; clone_size: NA; d_call: NA; cdr3_length: 12; v_call: TRBV11-3; cdr3_aa: CASSLQDSPLHF; cdr3_nt: TGTGCCAGCAGCTTGCAGGATTCACCCCTCCACTTT